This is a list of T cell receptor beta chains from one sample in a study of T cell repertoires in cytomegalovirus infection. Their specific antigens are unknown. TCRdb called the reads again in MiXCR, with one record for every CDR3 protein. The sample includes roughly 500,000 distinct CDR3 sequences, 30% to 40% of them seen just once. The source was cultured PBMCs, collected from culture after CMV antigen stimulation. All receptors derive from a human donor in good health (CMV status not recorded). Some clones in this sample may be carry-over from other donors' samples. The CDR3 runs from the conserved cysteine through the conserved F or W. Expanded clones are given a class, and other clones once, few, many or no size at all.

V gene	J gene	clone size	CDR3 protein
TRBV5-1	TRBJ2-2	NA	CASSPLSAAGELFF
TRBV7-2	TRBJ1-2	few	CASSFVTGENYGYTF
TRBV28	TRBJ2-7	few	CASRPTGSYEQYF
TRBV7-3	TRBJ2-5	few	CASSPAGQGKTQYF
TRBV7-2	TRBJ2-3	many	CASSPLAGDTQYF
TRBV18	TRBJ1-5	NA	CASSPGARQGQQTINQPQHF
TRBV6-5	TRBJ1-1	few	CASRKHGQLNTEAFF
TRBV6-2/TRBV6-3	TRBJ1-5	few	CASGEILNQPQHF
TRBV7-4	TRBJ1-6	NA	CASSSSGVNSPHHF
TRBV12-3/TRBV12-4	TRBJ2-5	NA	CASSFGTGYQETQYF
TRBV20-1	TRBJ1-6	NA	CSAAPGGGPLHF
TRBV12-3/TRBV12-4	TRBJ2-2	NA	CASSLQLGQGQAGELFF
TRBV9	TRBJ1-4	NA	CASSGGTLGDEKLFF
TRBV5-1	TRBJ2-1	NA	CASSSWPYNEQFF
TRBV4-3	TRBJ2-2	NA	CASSQGFGTKGGELFF
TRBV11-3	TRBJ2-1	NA	CASSSYQGGDHNEQFF
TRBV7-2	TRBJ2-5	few	CASSAPPGHKAVGETQYF
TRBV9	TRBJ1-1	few	CASSVSSGQGAGVNTEAFF
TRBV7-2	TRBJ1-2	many	CASSFDRWNYGYTF
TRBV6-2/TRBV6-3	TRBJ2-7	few	CASRERRNTYEQYF
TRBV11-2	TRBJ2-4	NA	CASSPLATTFGTKNIQYF
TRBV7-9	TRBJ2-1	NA	CASSLYVRHDEQFF